The 3 T cell receptor beta chains below all came from one sample that was sequenced in a study of blood T cell repertoires in COVID-19. Some clones are missing from TCRdb's copy, which holds only in-frame ones; the method was immunoSEQ multiplex PCR. The data contain about 150,000 clones, around 86% of them singletons. The material sequenced was peripheral blood. Source of these receptors: an elderly man with acute or convalescent COVID-19.

The chain couples TRBV7-6 to TRBJ2-1, with TRBD1 identical over 9 bases. After removal of 0 bases from V and 6 bases from J, the junction contained 3 bases not matched to a gene. From germline, CDR1 is SGHVS and CDR2 FNYEAQ. This CDR3 comprises 15 residues. The CDR3 region has the DNA TGTGCCAGCAGCTTAGCGATGGACAGGGGCAATGAGCAGTTCTTC. Its protein is CASSLAMDRGNEQFF.

This clone was recorded only once. J is TRBJ2-5 and V is TRBV27; maybe TRBD1 (5 bases). Between the trimmed V and J ends, which lost 2 bases and 7 bases, there was a span of 11 bases. The germline gives CDR1 MNHEY, CDR2 SMNVEV (reference sequence). The CDR3 runs to 13 residues. The CDR3 nucleotides read TGTGCCAGCAGTTTACCAGGGCAAAGGACCCAGTACTTC. This sequence encodes CASSLPGQRTQYF.

The chain links TRBV28 to TRBJ1-4; TRBD1 is a possible D gene (5 bases). CDR3 length: 13 amino acids. The germline V gene has CDR1 MDHEN and CDR2 SYDVKM. V gave up 7 bases and J gave up 5 bases, with 11 bases separating them. The CDR3 spells CASTRQSNEKLFF. DNA for the CDR3: TGTGCCAGCACGAGACAGAGCAATGAAAAACTGTTTTTT.